This T cell receptor beta chain was recorded in a study of OX40 agonist ivuxolimab in advanced cancers. Regarding the research as a whole: Ivuxolimab was a fully human IgG2 agonistic monoclonal antibody targeting the costimulatory receptor OX40 (CD134). Intravenous ivuxolimab was administered to patients every 2 weeks at six dose levels: 0.01, 0.1, 0.3, 1.5, 3 and 10 mg/kg. Among the roughly 52 dose-escalation patients, approximately 20 had hepatocellular carcinoma, approximately 15 melanoma, 9 renal cell carcinoma and 9 head and neck cancer. In the dose-escalation cohort, about four fifths of patients were male, and the mean age was roughly 60 years with a range of about 23 to 79. Prior anti-PD-1, anti-PD-L1 or anti-CTLA-4 therapy was permitted, and about two fifths of dose-escalation patients had received checkpoint inhibitors. Partial responses occurred in three dose-escalation patients: two with cutaneous melanoma and one with hepatocellular carcinoma. Peripheral TCRbeta sequencing aimed to test whether ivuxolimab altered TCR sequence diversity and caused clonal T-cell expansion. The monotherapy dose-escalation portion (N of about 50 patients) of the phase I ivuxolimab trial is reported in the paper.

From a lookup of the germline V gene, CDR1 and CDR2 are SGHVS and FQNEAQ. For this chain, trimming is 5 bases at the V end and 0 bases at the J end, and the number of junction bases without a gene match is 5. The CDR3 numbers 15 residues from cysteine through phenylalanine. Only the CDR3 region is kept as DNA, spanning 45 bases read in frame from base 1. What the study reported, not specific to this receptor: Partial responders in the 0.1-3.0 mg/kg groups had among the lowest normalized peripheral clonal expansion, especially among CD8+ T cells. Clonal expansion of both CD4+ and CD8+ blood T cells was observed from baseline to week 6 at doses 0.1 to 3.0 mg/kg. Low levels of normalized T-cell clonal expansion were also shown by some nonresponding patients. After ivuxolimab, CD8+ T cells had more expanded clones than CD4+ T cells on average. Which antigens the clonally expanded peripheral T cells were specific for was not determined.

Genomic DNA was isolated from the sorted cells so that the TCRbeta CDR3 region could be sequenced. The immunoSEQ Assay was used to sequence the TCRbeta CDR3 regions. In TCRdb, the immuneACCESS table is reduced to in-frame sequences with V and J assigned. These tables do not hold every clone; where another copy was compared, an unresolved V gene accounts for under half, and the others remain unexplained. This sample is represented by about 70,000 clones; approximately 85% of them were singletons. The ten largest make up more than 0.45% of the sample. For this clone: What antigen it recognizes has not been identified. No base qualities exist here, and no much larger clone lies one base off it.

The trial excluded patients who had a history of autoimmune disease or who were on systemic immunosuppression. In every dose cohort, peripheral blood was drawn for TCR sequencing at baseline, cycle 4 day 1, and cycle 7 day 1. Samples were obtained from an open-label, multicenter, first-in-human phase I dose-escalation trial of ivuxolimab. Adults with locally advanced or metastatic melanoma, renal cell, hepatocellular, or head and neck squamous cell carcinoma were enrolled in the trial. CD4+ and CD8+ T cells were sorted separately from peripheral blood before TCR sequencing. Sequenced material: CD4+ or CD8+ T cells sorted from blood, taken in a trial of the OX40 agonist ivuxolimab. Recombination linked TRBV7-8 to TRBJ2-3, with TRBD2 matching 7 junction bases. The sequence was obtained from an adult with an advanced solid tumor such as melanoma, head and neck, liver or kidney cancer. In nucleotide form, the sequence is TGTGCCAGCAGCACCCTAGCGGTGAGCACAGATACGCAGTATTTT. Its protein product is CASSTLAVSTDTQYF.